One sample yielded the 2 T cell receptor beta chains listed below, sequenced in a study of T-cell reconstitution after alpha-beta-depleted transplantation in children. Unique molecular identifiers were built into the TCRbeta library. TCRdb processed the PCR reads anew with MiXCR; each CDR3 protein has one entry. The profile shows about 540,000 distinct CDR3 sequences, roughly 18% of them singletons. This specimen consisted of PBMCs from the stem cell graft donor, obtained from the stem cell graft. These receptor sequences come from a human donor who donated a stem cell graft to a child with acute lymphoblastic leukemia.

The gene calls are TRBV6-1 and TRBJ1-1; the match to TRBD1 covers 8 bases. Trimming removed 6 bases from V and 4 bases from J; junction bases left unmatched: 7. The CDR3 is made up of 14 amino acids. Per the germline V gene, CDR1 is MNHNS and CDR2 is SASEGT. This CDR3 reads CASRSRGRSTEAFF. The CDR3 DNA follows: TGTGCCAGCAGGTCCAGGGGGCGAAGCACTGAAGCTTTCTTT.

The chain uses TRBV9 and TRBJ2-7; the match to TRBD2 covers 7 bases. CDR3 length equals 14 residues. Germline CDR1 is SGDLS and CDR2 is YYNGEE. J was trimmed by 5 bases and V by 0 bases; bases with no gene match: 5. The CDR3 region has the DNA TGTGCCAGCAGCGTAGGCGGGAGACCCGACGAGCAGTACTTC. Residues: CASSVGGRPDEQYF.